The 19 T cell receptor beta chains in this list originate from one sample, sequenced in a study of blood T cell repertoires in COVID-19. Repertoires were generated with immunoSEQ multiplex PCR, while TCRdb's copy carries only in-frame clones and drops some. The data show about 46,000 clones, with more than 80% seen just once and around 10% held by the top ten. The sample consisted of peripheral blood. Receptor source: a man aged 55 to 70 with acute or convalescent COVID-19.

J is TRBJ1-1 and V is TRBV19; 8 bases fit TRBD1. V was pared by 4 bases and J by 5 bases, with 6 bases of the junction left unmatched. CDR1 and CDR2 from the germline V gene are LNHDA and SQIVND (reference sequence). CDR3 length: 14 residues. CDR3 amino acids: CASSTSGGWTEAFF. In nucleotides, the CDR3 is TGTGCCAGTAGTACCTCAGGGGGCTGGACTGAAGCTTTCTTT.

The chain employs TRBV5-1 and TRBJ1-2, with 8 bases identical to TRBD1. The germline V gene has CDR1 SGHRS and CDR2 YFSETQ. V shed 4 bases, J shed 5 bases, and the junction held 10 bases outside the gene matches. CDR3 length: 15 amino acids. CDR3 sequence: CASSLRQGSRYGYTF. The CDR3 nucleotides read TGCGCCAGCAGCCTTAGACAGGGGTCCCGTTATGGCTACACCTTC.

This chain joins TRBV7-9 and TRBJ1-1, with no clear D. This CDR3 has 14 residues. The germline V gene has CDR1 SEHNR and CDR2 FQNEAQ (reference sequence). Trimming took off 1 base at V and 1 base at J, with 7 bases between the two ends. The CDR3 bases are TGTGCCAGCAGCTTAGACAGCAAGAACACTGAAGCTTTCTTT. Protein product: CASSLDSKNTEAFF.

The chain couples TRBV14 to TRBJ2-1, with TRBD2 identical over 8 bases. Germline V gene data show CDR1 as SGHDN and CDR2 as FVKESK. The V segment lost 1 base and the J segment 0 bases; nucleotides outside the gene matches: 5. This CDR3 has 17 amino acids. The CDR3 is CASSQASGWSSYNEQFF. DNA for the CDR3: TGTGCCAGCAGCCAAGCTAGCGGGTGGAGCTCCTACAATGAGCAGTTCTTC.

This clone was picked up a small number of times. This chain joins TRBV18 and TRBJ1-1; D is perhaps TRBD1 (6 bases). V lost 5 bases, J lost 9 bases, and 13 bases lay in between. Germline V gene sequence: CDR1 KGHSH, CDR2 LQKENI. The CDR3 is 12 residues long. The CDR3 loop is CASSGPTGQAFF. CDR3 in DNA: TGTGCCAGCTCAGGACCAACAGGGCAAGCTTTCTTT.

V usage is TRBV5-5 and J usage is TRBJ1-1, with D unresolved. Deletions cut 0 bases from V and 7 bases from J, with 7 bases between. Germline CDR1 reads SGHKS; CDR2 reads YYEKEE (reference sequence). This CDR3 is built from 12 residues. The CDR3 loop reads CASSLDPSEAFF. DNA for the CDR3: TGTGCCAGCAGCTTGGACCCGAGTGAAGCTTTCTTT.

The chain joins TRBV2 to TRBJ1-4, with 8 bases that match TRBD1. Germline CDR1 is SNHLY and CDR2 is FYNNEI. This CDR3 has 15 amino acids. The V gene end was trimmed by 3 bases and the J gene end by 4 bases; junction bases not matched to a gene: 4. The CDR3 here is CASSDDRGYNEKLFF. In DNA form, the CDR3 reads TGTGCCAGCAGTGACGACAGGGGCTATAATGAAAAACTGTTTTTT.

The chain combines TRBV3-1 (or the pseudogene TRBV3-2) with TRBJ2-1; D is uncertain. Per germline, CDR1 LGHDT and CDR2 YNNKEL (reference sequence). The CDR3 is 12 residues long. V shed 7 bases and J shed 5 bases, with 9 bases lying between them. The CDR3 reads CASIDSHNEQFF. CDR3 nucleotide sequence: TGTGCCAGCATCGACTCTCACAATGAGCAGTTCTTC.

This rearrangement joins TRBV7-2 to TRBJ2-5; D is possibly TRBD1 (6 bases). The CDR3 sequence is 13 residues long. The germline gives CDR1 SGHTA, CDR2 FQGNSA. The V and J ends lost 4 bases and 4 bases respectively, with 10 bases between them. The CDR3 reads CASSSGVLETQYF. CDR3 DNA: TGTGCCAGCAGCTCAGGGGTTCTAGAGACCCAGTACTTC.

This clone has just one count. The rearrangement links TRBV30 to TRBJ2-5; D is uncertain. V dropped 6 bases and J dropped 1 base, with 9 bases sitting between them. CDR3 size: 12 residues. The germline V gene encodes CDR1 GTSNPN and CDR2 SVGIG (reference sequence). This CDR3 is CACGTAQETQYF. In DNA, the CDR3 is TGTGCCTGCGGTACAGCCCAAGAGACCCAGTACTTC. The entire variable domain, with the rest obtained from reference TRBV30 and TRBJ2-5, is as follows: SQTIHQWPATLVQPVGSPLSLECTVEGTSNPNLYWYRQAAGRGLQLLFYSVGIGQISSEVPQNLSASRPQDRQFILSSKKLLLSDSGFYLCACGTAQETQYFGPGTRLLVL.

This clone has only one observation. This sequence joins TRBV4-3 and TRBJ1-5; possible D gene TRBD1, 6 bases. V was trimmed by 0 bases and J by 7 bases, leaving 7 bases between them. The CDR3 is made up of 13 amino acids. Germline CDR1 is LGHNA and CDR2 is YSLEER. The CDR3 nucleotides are TGCGCCAGCAGCCAAGAGGGACAACAGCCCCAGCATTTT. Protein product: CASSQEGQQPQHF.

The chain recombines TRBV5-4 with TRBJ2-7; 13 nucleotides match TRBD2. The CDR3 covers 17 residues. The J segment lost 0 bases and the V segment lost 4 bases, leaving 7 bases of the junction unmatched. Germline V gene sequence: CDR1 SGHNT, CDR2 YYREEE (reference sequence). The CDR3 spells CASSLRLAGGSSYEQYF. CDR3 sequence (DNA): TGTGCCAGCAGCCTCCGACTAGCGGGGGGAAGCTCCTACGAGCAGTACTTC.

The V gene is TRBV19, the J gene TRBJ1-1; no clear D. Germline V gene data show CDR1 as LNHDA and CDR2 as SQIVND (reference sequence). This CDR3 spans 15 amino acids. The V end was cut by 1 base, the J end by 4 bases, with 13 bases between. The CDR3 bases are TGTGCCAGTAGTATAGGTTCGGGAGGCGGCACTGAAGCTTTCTTT. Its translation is CASSIGSGGGTEAFF.

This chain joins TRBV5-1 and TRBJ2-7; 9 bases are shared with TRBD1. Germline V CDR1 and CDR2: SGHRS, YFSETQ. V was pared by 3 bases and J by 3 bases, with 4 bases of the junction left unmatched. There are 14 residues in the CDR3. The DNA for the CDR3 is TGCGCCAGCAGCTGGGGGACAGGGCACTACGAGCAGTACTTC. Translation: CASSWGTGHYEQYF. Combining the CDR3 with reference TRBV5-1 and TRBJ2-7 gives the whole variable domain KAGVTQTPRYLIKTRGQQVTLSCSPISGHRSVSWYQQTPGQGLQFLFEYFSETQRNKGNFPGRFSGRQFSNSRSEMNVSTLELGDSALYLCASSWGTGHYEQYFGPGTRLTVT.

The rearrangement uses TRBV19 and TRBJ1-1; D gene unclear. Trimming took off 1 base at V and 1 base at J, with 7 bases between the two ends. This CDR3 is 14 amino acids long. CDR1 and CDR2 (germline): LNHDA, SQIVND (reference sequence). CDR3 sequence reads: CASSIGPGNTEAFF. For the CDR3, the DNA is TGTGCCAGTAGTATAGGCCCAGGGAACACTGAAGCTTTCTTT.

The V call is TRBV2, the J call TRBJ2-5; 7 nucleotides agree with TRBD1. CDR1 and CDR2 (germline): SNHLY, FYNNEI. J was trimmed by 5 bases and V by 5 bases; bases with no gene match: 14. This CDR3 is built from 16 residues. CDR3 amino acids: CASSNSNDRAGETQYF. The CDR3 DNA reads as TGTGCCAGCAGTAATTCCAACGACAGGGCCGGGGAGACCCAGTACTTC.

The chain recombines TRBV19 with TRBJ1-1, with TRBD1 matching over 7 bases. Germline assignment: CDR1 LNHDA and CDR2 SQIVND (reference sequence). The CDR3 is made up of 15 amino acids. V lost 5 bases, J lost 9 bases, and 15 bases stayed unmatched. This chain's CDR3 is CASSSFSGQKVQAFF. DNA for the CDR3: TGTGCCAGTAGTTCGTTCTCGGGACAGAAAGTTCAAGCTTTCTTT.

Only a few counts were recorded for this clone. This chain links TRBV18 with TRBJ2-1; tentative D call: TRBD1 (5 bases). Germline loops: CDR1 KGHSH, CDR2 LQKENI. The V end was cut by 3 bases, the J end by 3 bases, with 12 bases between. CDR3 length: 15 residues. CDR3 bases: TGTGCCAGCTCACCCGCAGGGATCCTCTACAATGAGCAGTTCTTC. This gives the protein CASSPAGILYNEQFF.

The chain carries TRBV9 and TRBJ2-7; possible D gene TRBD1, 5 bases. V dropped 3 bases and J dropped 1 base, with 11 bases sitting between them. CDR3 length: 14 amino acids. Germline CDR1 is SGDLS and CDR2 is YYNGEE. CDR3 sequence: CASSALDTSYEQYF. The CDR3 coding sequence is TGTGCCAGCAGCGCCCTGGACACTTCCTACGAGCAGTACTTC.